These T cell receptor beta chains were read from a single sample in a study of blood T cells in healthy people across ages. TCRdb used MiXCR to reprocess the 5' RACE reads, holding one entry per CDR3 protein. This repertoire shows 600,000 or so distinct CDR3 sequences, roughly 21% found once; its top ten account for 3% to 4%. What was sequenced was blood. These receptor sequences come from a man between 65 and 85 years old in good health. The conserved cysteine and the conserved F or W are not part of the CDR3 here.

>TRBV3-1|TRBJ2-7
ASSQLGRTYEQY
>TRBV11-2|TRBJ1-4
ASSLGGYGNEKLF
>TRBV5-5|TRBJ1-5
ASSFGGAGGAGLNQPQH
>TRBV12-3/TRBV12-4|TRBJ2-1
ASSPLAGHSSYNEQF
>TRBV18|TRBJ1-1
ASSLTRGTEAF
>TRBV20-1|TRBJ2-5
SACQGGGETQY
>TRBV3-1|TRBJ2-7
AGRDMQY
>TRBV5-1|TRBJ1-2
ASSPNSPGTNYGYT
>TRBV5-1|TRBJ2-1
ASSLDGLLNEQF
>TRBV5-1|TRBJ1-1
ASWAGQVGTEAF
>TRBV5-1|TRBJ1-4
ASSSVRTGFATNEKLF
>TRBV14|TRBJ2-3
ASSQDRQSTDTQY
>TRBV18|TRBJ2-3
ASSLVDAQY
>TRBV24-1|TRBJ1-4
ATRSYEKLF
>TRBV24-1|TRBJ2-2
ATSDASGRATGELF
>TRBV29-1|NA
SVESSLQVDEQF
>TRBV30|TRBJ2-5
AWSGRGPETQY
>TRBV6-5|TRBJ2-7
ASTSEIYEQY
>TRBV20-1|TRBJ2-7
SAQHWGRSYEQY
>TRBV7-9|TRBJ2-1
ASSLMGTVGEQF
>TRBV29-1|TRBJ2-1
SVRDPSYNEQF
>TRBV20-1|TRBJ1-3
SARGGGGNTIY